This record concerns one T cell receptor beta chain sequence. The sample is drawn from a study of blood T cell repertoires in COVID-19. For the study at large: From T cells, B-cell-depleted T cells, or PBMCs came the material, which was cDNA or gDNA.

In the original processing: Reference gene primer amplification in the assay estimated nucleated cell counts. The method was immunoSEQ multiplex PCR; TCRdb's version includes in-frame clones alone and lacks a portion of them. Clone size and the V and J calls come from that table; the DNA yielded D and trimming. Among roughly 100,000 clones listed, 85% to 90% were seen once. V gave up 4 bases and J gave up 9 bases; unmatched junction bases: 17. This CDR3 is 17 amino acids long. Germline CDR1 and CDR2: SGHAT and FQNNGV. The material sequenced was peripheral blood. The receptor's source is a woman older than 75 with acute or convalescent COVID-19. V usage is TRBV11-2 and J usage is TRBJ2-1, with TRBD1 identical over 8 bases. CDR3 residues: CASSSRTGSIRLVEQFF. CDR3 in DNA: TGTGCCAGCAGCTCTCGGACAGGGAGTATTCGCCTCGTTGAGCAGTTCTTC.